Below are 4 T cell receptor beta chains sequenced from a single sample in a study of T cells in Graves' hyperthyroidism and ophthalmopathy. It was RNA transcripts that yielded the amplified TCR beta CDR3 regions. With the HTBI primer set, the TCR CDR3 went through a first round of RT-PCR. TCRdb reanalysed the multiplex PCR reads using MiXCR and keeps one entry per CDR3 protein. Of under 400,000 distinct CDR3 sequences listed, roughly 20% are singletons. The material sequenced was blood. The source is a woman aged 40-49 years with Graves' ophthalmopathy.

This clonotype was seen many times. V gene TRBV11-2 combines with J gene TRBJ2-5, with 8 bases lining up with TRBD1. V lost 9 bases to trimming and J lost 4 bases; unmatched junction nucleotides: 16. The CDR3 is 16 amino acids. Germline CDR1 and CDR2: SGHAT and FQNNGV. CDR3 sequence reads: CASLHLVRGRGETQYF. CDR3 in DNA: TGTGCCAGTCTACACCTCGTCAGGGGGCGCGGAGAGACCCAGTACTTC.

V is TRBV28 and J is TRBJ1-1; 9 bases are shared with TRBD1. This CDR3 has 14 amino acids. Trimming took 5 bases from V and 6 from J; bases not matched to a gene: 7. CDR1 and CDR2 (germline): MDHEN, SYDVKM. The CDR3 sequence is CASSTTGGPAEAFF. The CDR3 nucleotides read TGTGCCAGCAGTACAACAGGGGGCCCCGCTGAAGCTTTCTTT.

The chain joins TRBV2 to TRBJ2-7; D remains ambiguous. Germline V gene sequence: CDR1 SNHLY, CDR2 FYNNEI. Trimming took 4 bases from V and 2 from J, leaving 12 bases between them. The CDR3 length is 14 residues. Here the CDR3 reads CASSGRSSTYEQYF. In DNA form, the CDR3 reads TGTGCCAGCAGTGGACGGAGTAGCACCTACGAGCAGTACTTC.

At least ten counts were recorded for this clonotype. The chain uses TRBV15 and TRBJ2-5, with 8 positions matching TRBD1. The germline V gene has CDR1 LNHNV and CDR2 YYDKDF (reference sequence). V shed 2 bases, J shed 5 bases, and the junction held 10 bases outside the gene matches. This CDR3 is built from 16 residues. The CDR3 loop reads CATSRYPGQGAETQYF. The CDR3 coding sequence is TGTGCCACCAGCAGATACCCCGGGCAGGGGGCTGAGACCCAGTACTTC.